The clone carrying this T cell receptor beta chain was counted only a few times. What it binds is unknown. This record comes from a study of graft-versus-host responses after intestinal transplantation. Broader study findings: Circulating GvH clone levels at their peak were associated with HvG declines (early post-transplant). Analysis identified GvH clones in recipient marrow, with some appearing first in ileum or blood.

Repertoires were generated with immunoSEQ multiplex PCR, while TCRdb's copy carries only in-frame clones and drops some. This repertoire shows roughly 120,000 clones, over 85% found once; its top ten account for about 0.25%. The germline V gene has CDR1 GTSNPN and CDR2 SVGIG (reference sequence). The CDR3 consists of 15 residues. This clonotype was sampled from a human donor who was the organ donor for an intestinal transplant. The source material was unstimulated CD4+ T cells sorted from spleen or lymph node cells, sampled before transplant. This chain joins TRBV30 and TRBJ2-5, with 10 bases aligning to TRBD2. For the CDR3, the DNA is TGTGCTTATCGGGGTAGCGGGAGGAGTAAGGAGACCCAGTACTTC. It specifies CAYRGSGRSKETQYF.